This TCR beta chain stems from a study of shared clonotypes between healthy human individuals. Several immunoSEQ 96-well plates shared each subset's DNA, each plate a replicate. The data were produced by immunoSEQ multiplex PCR, yet TCRdb's version contains in-frame clones alone and is incomplete. The table has about 2.2 million clones, just under 95% seen once; the top ten hold 1.5% to 2%. Naive CD8 cells comprised CD45RO-negative, CCR7-positively selected cells, excluding terminally differentiated effector memory CD45RA+ cells. V was trimmed by 4 bases and J by 5 bases, leaving 14 bases between them. Germline lookup yields CDR1 SGHAT and CDR2 FQNNGV. CDR3 length: 14 amino acids.

The material sequenced was naive CD8+ T cells from PBMCs. The sequence was obtained from a man aged 18 to 30 in good health. Some clones in this sample may be carry-over from other donors' samples. V gene TRBV11-2 combines with J gene TRBJ1-1; D gene uncertain. The CDR3 nucleotides read TGTGCCAGCAGCTACCATTCGGCCCCTACTGAAGCTTTCTTT. It is translated as CASSYHSAPTEAFF.